These T cell receptor beta chains were read from a single sample in a study of CD8 T cells in Susac syndrome. MiXCR, run by TCRdb on the immunoSEQ multiplex PCR reads, gives a single entry per CDR3 protein. Of roughly 190,000 distinct CDR3 sequences in the sample, around 96% were seen once. The sample comprised CD4+ T cells from PBMCs. The origin of the receptors is a human donor in good health. Both conserved end residues are part of each CDR3. Each record gives: CDR3 DNA, CDR3 protein, clone size, V gene, D gene, J gene. The D gene is left open where the match is weak. The size field is filled for only some rows; it gives once, few, many or a size class.

TGTGCCACCAGCAGAGGGACTAGCGGTGCCTACGAGCAGTACTTC | CATSRGTSGAYEQYF | . | TRBV15 | TRBD2 | TRBJ2-7
TGTGCCAGCACCGCAGGGGGGCTGAATCAGCCCCAGCATTTT | CASTAGGLNQPQHF | . | TRBV12-3/TRBV12-4 | TRBD1 | TRBJ1-5
TGCAGTGCTGGAGGAAAGGCCTACAATGAGCAGTTCTTC | CSAGGKAYNEQFF | . | TRBV20-1 | . | TRBJ2-1
TGCGCCAGCAGCCCGATAGGACAGGGAGCCTACGAGCAGTACTTC | CASSPIGQGAYEQYF | . | TRBV4-3 | TRBD1 | TRBJ2-7
TGCGCCAGCAGCCAAGATCACCGGGACCCCTCCTTTGGGACCCAGTACTTC | CASSQDHRDPSFGTQYF | . | TRBV4-3 | . | TRBJ2-5
TGTGCCAGCAGAAGACAGGGACTAGCGGGAGTTCATGAGCAGTTCTTC | CASRRQGLAGVHEQFF | . | TRBV12-3/TRBV12-4 | TRBD2 | TRBJ2-1
TGTGCCAGCAGCGTAAGGGCAACTCGCTCCTACGAGCAGTACTTC | CASSVRATRSYEQYF | . | TRBV9 | . | TRBJ2-7
TGTGCCAGCAGTTCGGAGGGGAACGGGGACTACTATGGCTACACCTTC | CASSSEGNGDYYGYTF | . | TRBV9 | . | TRBJ1-2
TGCAGCGTGATAACCGGACTAGCGGCTACCTACAATGAGCAGTTCTTC | CSVITGLAATYNEQFF | . | TRBV29-1 | TRBD2 | TRBJ2-1
TGTGCCAGCAGCGGACTAGGCGGCTGGTACTTC | CASSGLGGWYF | . | TRBV9 | . | TRBJ2-5
TGCGCCACCAGCAGGCAATCGGGACAAGGCCAAGAGACCCAGTACTTC | CATSRQSGQGQETQYF | . | TRBV4-3 | . | TRBJ2-5
TGTGCCAGCAGTTGGTCGGAGGGGGCGGTTGAGCAGTTCTTC | CASSWSEGAVEQFF | . | TRBV27 | . | TRBJ2-1
TGTGCCAGCAGCCCCCCTGGCGGGAGGGGCTACAATGAGCAGTTCTTC | CASSPPGGRGYNEQFF | . | TRBV5-6 | TRBD2 | TRBJ2-1
TGCAGTGCTAGATTTAGCCAAGAGACCCAGTACTTC | CSARFSQETQYF | . | TRBV20-1 | . | TRBJ2-5
TGCAGCGTTGTTAGGAGCAGGGGCCCAGATACGCAGTATTTT | CSVVRSRGPDTQYF | . | TRBV29-1 | . | TRBJ2-3
TGTGCCAGCAGGCCTAAGGGGTTTTATGGCTACACCTTC | CASRPKGFYGYTF | . | TRBV6-5 | . | TRBJ1-2
TGCAGTGCCCACAAGACAGCGATCACAGATACGCAGTATTTT | CSAHKTAITDTQYF | . | TRBV20-1 | . | TRBJ2-3
TGCGCCAGCAGCTTGGGGGATAGACTAGCAGGCTACAATGAGCAGTTCTTC | CASSLGDRLAGYNEQFF | . | TRBV5-1 | TRBD2 | TRBJ2-1
TGTGCCAGCACCAGGAAGGGAGGCCACGAGCAGTACTTC | CASTRKGGHEQYF | . | TRBV6-6 | . | TRBJ2-7
TGCAGTGCTAGAGATCCGGGACTAGCGGGAGGGCCATTGGAGACCCAGTACTTC | CSARDPGLAGGPLETQYF | . | TRBV20-1 | TRBD2 | TRBJ2-5
TGTGCCAGCAGCTCACAGGGGGGTGAGCAGTTCTTC | CASSSQGGEQFF | . | TRBV6-5 | TRBD1 | TRBJ2-1
TGTGCCACCAGCAGAGGGTGGGGCGGGATTGAGCAGTTCTTC | CATSRGWGGIEQFF | . | TRBV15 | . | TRBJ2-1
TGCAGCGTAAAGACTAGCGGGAGCGGAGAGACCCAGTACTTC | CSVKTSGSGETQYF | . | TRBV29-1 | TRBD2 | TRBJ2-5
TGTGCCCAGGGGACTAGCGGGACAGATACGCAGTATTTT | CAQGTSGTDTQYF | . | TRBV12-3/TRBV12-4 | TRBD2 | TRBJ2-3
TGTACGGTCGAGACCCAGTACTTC | CTVETQYF | once | TRBV14 | . | TRBJ2-5
TGTGCCTGGACCCCTACGACAGGGTCTGAAGCTTTCTTT | CAWTPTTGSEAFF | . | TRBV30 | TRBD1 | TRBJ1-1
TGCGCCAGCAGACGTCTAGCGGGAGACAATGAGCAGTTCTTC | CASRRLAGDNEQFF | . | TRBV5-1 | TRBD2 | TRBJ2-1
TGTGCCAGCAGCTACCGGGACAGTTACAATGAGCAGTTCTTC | CASSYRDSYNEQFF | few | TRBV7-3 | TRBD1 | TRBJ2-1
TGTGCCAGCAGCTTATCGGGACAGAACAATGAGCAGTTCTTC | CASSLSGQNNEQFF | . | TRBV11-1 | TRBD1 | TRBJ2-1
TGCAGTGCTCCAGGTAGAGGTGGGGCCTACGAGCAGTACTTC | CSAPGRGGAYEQYF | once | TRBV20-1 | . | TRBJ2-7
TGCAGTGCAAAAAGCCGGACTAGCGGCTACGAGCAGTACTTC | CSAKSRTSGYEQYF | . | TRBV20-1 | TRBD2 | TRBJ2-7
TGCAGTGCTAGAGATCGGACAGGGGATAACGAGCAGTACTTC | CSARDRTGDNEQYF | . | TRBV20-1 | TRBD1 | TRBJ2-7
TGTGCCAGCAGTTACCGGCGGACAGATACGCAGTATTTT | CASSYRRTDTQYF | . | TRBV6-2/TRBV6-3 | . | TRBJ2-3
TGTGCCAGCAGTGCACTAGCGGGTGCATACGAGCAGTACTTC | CASSALAGAYEQYF | once | TRBV12-3/TRBV12-4 | TRBD2 | TRBJ2-7
TGTGCCTGGAGTTTCGGCAGGAGCTACAATGAGCAGTTCTTC | CAWSFGRSYNEQFF | . | TRBV30 | . | TRBJ2-1
TGTGCCAGCAGCTACCGGGACATAGCCTACGAGCAGTACTTC | CASSYRDIAYEQYF | . | TRBV6-6 | . | TRBJ2-7
TGTGCCAGCAGCTTAGCGCAGGGAGGGACCAAAAACATTCAGTACTTC | CASSLAQGGTKNIQYF | . | TRBV11-2 | TRBD2 | TRBJ2-4
TGTGCCAGCAGTTATGTAGCGGAAAATGGAGAGCAGTACTTC | CASSYVAENGEQYF | . | TRBV6-5 | . | TRBJ2-7
TGTGCCTGGGCATACGGGGCTAGCGGGGGAATTTACAATGAGCAGTTCTTC | CAWAYGASGGIYNEQFF | . | TRBV30 | TRBD2 | TRBJ2-1
TGCAGCGTTGAAGACAGGGAGAGCTACACCTTC | CSVEDRESYTF | . | TRBV29-1 | . | TRBJ1-2
TGTGCCAGCAGTTTGAATTTGAACATTCAGTACTTC | CASSLNLNIQYF | . | TRBV28 | . | TRBJ2-4
TGCAGTGCTTTCCCGAGGCCTGGGGCCAACGTCCTGACTTTC | CSAFPRPGANVLTF | . | TRBV20-1 | . | TRBJ2-6
TGTGCCAGCAGCTTAGACGCTGGGGCCAACGTCCTGACTTTC | CASSLDAGANVLTF | . | TRBV7-6 | . | TRBJ2-6
TGTGCCTGGAGGGCTAGCACAGATACGCAGTATTTT | CAWRASTDTQYF | . | TRBV30 | . | TRBJ2-3
TGCGCCAGCAGCCAAGATAGGGCCAGGGCGAACTATGGCTACACCTTC | CASSQDRARANYGYTF | . | TRBV4-3 | . | TRBJ1-2
TGTGCCAGCAGTGCAACAGGGAGCCCCTACTATGGCTACACCTTC | CASSATGSPYYGYTF | once | TRBV6-1 | . | TRBJ1-2
TGTGCCAGCAGCTCGGCGCCTGGGGCCAACGTCCTGACTTTC | CASSSAPGANVLTF | . | TRBV27 | . | TRBJ2-6
TGTGCCAGTCCTAGCAATCAGCCCCAGCATTTT | CASPSNQPQHF | . | TRBV14 | . | TRBJ1-5
TGCAGTGCTACGAGGTCGGGGGCTGGAGGAGAGACCCAGTACTTC | CSATRSGAGGETQYF | . | TRBV20-1 | . | TRBJ2-5
TGTGCCAGCACCGGGACACCCTACGAGCAGTACTTC | CASTGTPYEQYF | . | TRBV28 | . | TRBJ2-7
TGTGCCAGCAGCGCAATCCCCAGCGGGAGTCTCCAAGAGACCCAGTACTTC | CASSAIPSGSLQETQYF | . | TRBV7-2 | TRBD2 | TRBJ2-5
TGTGCCAGCAGTTATACAGACCGGGTTAATGAAAAACTGTTTTTT | CASSYTDRVNEKLFF | few | TRBV11-2 | . | TRBJ1-4
TGCGCCAGCAGCTTGGAGGGACAGGAGCAGTTCTTC | CASSLEGQEQFF | once | TRBV5-1 | TRBD1 | TRBJ2-1
TGTGCCACCCAGGAGGGCCCGTTTAGCAATCAGCCCCAGCATTTT | CATQEGPFSNQPQHF | . | TRBV30 | . | TRBJ1-5
TGTGCCAGCAAACCTAGCGGACTCACATACGAGCAGTACTTC | CASKPSGLTYEQYF | . | TRBV2 | TRBD2 | TRBJ2-7